This T cell receptor (beta chain) was sequenced in a study of blood T cell repertoires in COVID-19. Looking at the study overall: The origin of the acute and convalescent COVID-19 samples was the United States, Italy and Spain.

The count of this clone is one. Assay: immunoSEQ multiplex PCR; the TCRdb copy retains only in-frame clones and omits some. The sample contains about 110,000 clones, roughly 85% of which appear only once. The clonotype comes from a man in his forties or fifties with acute or convalescent COVID-19. Material for sequencing was peripheral blood.

The CDR3 coding sequence is TGCGCCAGCAGTCAACGGATAGGGACAGGGGCACGCGGCTCTGGAAACACCATATATTTT. Translated, it gives CASSQRIGTGARGSGNTIYF. The J gene is TRBJ1-3, the V gene TRBV23-1; 10 bases match TRBD1. TRBV23-1 is an ORF for which the function is uncertain. The CDR3 totals 20 residues. V shed 2 bases, J shed 0 bases, and the junction held 13 bases outside the gene matches.